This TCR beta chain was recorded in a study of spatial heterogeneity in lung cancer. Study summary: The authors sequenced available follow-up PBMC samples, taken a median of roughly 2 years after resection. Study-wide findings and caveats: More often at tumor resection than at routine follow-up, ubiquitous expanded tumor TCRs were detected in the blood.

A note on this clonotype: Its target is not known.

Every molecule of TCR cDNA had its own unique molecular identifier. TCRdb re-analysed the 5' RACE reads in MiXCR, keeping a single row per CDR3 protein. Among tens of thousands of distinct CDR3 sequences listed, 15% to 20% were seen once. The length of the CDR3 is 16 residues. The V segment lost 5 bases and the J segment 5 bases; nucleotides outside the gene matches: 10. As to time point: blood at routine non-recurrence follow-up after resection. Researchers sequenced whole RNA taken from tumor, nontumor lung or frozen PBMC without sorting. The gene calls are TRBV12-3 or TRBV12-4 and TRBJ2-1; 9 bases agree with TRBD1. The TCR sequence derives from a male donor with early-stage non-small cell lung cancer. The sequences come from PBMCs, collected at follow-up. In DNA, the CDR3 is TGTGCCAGCAGTACCACAGGGGGCAGGGGTAACAATGAGCAGTTCTTC. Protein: CASSTTGGRGNNEQFF.